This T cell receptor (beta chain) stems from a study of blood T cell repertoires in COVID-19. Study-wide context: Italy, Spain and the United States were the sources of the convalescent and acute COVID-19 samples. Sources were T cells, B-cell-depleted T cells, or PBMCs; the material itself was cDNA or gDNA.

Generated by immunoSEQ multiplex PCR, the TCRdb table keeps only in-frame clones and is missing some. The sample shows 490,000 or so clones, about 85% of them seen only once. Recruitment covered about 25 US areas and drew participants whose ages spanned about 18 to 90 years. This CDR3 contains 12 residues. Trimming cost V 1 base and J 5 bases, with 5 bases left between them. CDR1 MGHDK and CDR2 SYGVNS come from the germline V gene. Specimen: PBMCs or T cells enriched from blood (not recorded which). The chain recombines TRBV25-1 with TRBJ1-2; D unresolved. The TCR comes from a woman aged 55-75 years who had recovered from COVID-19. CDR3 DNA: TGTGCCAGCAGTGAATCGGGATATGGCTACACCTTC. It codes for CASSESGYGYTF.